Each of the 25 T cell receptor beta chains below was sequenced from the same sample in a study of molecular identifiers for immune sequencing clone quantification. TCRdb processed the PCR reads anew with MiXCR; each CDR3 protein has one entry. There are about 640,000 distinct CDR3 sequences in the sample; less than 20% occur only once, and about 0.9% lies in the top ten. What was sequenced was naive CD8+ T cells from blood, with Jurkat cell RNA spiked in. Noted subset: FACS-sorted CD8+CD4-CCR7+CD45RA+ naive T cells. All receptors come from a human donor in good health. Some libraries in this study had Jurkat cell RNA spiked in.

V and J are TRBV5-1 and TRBJ1-2; the match to TRBD1 covers 12 bases. The ends lost 4 bases at V and 6 bases at J; junction bases unmatched: 7. Looked up from germline, CDR1 is SGHRS and CDR2 is YFSETQ. The CDR3 runs 15 residues. The CDR3 region is CASSLSGTGGDGYTF. CDR3 sequence (DNA): TGCGCCAGCAGCCTATCCGGGACAGGGGGCGATGGCTACACCTTC.

This clonotype showed up many times. The rearrangement links TRBV10-3 to TRBJ2-5, with 8 bases fitting TRBD1. Germline loops: CDR1 ENHRY, CDR2 SYGVKD. Trimming at V came to 1 base and at J to 3 bases, leaving 4 bases not matched to a gene. The CDR3 runs to 15 residues. The CDR3, as DNA: TGTGCCATCAGTGAGTTGATGGACAGGGAAGAGACCCAGTACTTC. Translated, it gives CAISELMDREETQYF.

At least ten counts were recorded for this clonotype. The chain combines TRBV6-2 or TRBV6-3 with TRBJ2-7, with TRBD1 matching 7 bases. The CDR3 is made up of 15 amino acids. Trimming removed 7 bases from V and 4 bases from J; junction bases left unmatched: 13. Per germline, CDR1 MNHEY and CDR2 SVGEGT. CDR3 sequence (DNA): TGTGCCAGCACACAAGGGACAGATGGAAGGTACGAGCAGTACTTC. Translated, it gives CASTQGTDGRYEQYF.

Turning to this clonotype: A read error may explain this, as a much larger clone is one base away. This chain joins TRBV4-2 and TRBJ2-1; D remains unclear. The CDR3 extends over 16 amino acids. Germline V gives CDR1 LGHNA, CDR2 YNFKEQ. The chain's CDR3 is CAGSQTIASPYNEQFF. The CDR3 region has the DNA TGTGCCGGCAGCCAAACTATAGCCTCACCCTACAATGAGCAGTTCTTC.

The table lists this clonotype with many counts. The chain has TRBV30 and TRBJ2-1, with no clear D. The CDR3 has 14 amino acids. V lost 2 bases and J lost 7, with 15 bases in between. Germline CDR1 reads GTSNPN; CDR2 reads SVGIG (reference sequence). The CDR3, as DNA: TGTGCCTGGAGTCAAAATATTGGAGTGAATGAGCAGTTCTTC. It codes for CAWSQNIGVNEQFF.

The rearrangement joins TRBV15 to TRBJ1-4; D is perhaps TRBD1 (5 bases). CDR1 is LNHNV, CDR2 YYDKDF, per germline (reference sequence). The CDR3 consists of 16 residues. With 5 bases removed from V and 5 bases from J, the gap between germline ends came to 18 bases. The CDR3 reads CATSEERGEMNEKLFF. Here the CDR3 DNA reads TGTGCCACCAGCGAGGAACGAGGGGAAATGAATGAAAAACTGTTTTTT. Supplemented by reference TRBV15 and TRBJ1-4, the full variable domain reads DAMVIQNPRYQVTQFGKPVTLSCSQTLNHNVMYWYQQKSSQAPKLLFHYYDKDFNNEADTPDNFQSRRPNTSFCFLDIRSPGLGDTAMYLCATSEERGEMNEKLFFGSGTQLSVL.

This clonotype was recorded at least ten times. The gene calls are TRBV20-1 and TRBJ2-1; TRBD2 aligns across 9 bases. CDR3 length: 13 amino acids. V shed 1 base, J shed 8 bases, and the junction held 3 bases outside the gene matches. Germline V CDR1 and CDR2: DFQATT, SNEGSKA (reference sequence). CDR3 region: CSARVAGGYEQFF. The CDR3 bases are TGCAGTGCTAGAGTTGCGGGAGGGTATGAGCAGTTCTTC.

This clonotype was seen a few times. This sequence joins TRBV12-3 or TRBV12-4 and TRBJ2-7; D remains unclear. V was clipped by 1 base and J by 3 bases, with 7 bases between them. The CDR3 spans 13 residues. The CDR3 reads CASSLGVLYEQYF. DNA for the CDR3: TGTGCCAGCAGTTTAGGAGTCCTCTACGAGCAGTACTTC.

Comments on this clonotype: The junction does not match germline at one end; this may be a read error. The chain employs TRBV29-1 and TRBJ1-1; D call uncertain. Per the germline V gene, CDR1 is SQVTM and CDR2 is ANQGSEA. The CDR3 runs to 13 residues. Written as DNA, the CDR3 is TGCAGCGTGATTTTGTGGATGAACACTGAAGCTTGCTTT. Amino acid sequence: CSVILWMNTEACF.

The CDR3 loop is CASSKGLAEHTGELFF. In DNA, the CDR3 is TGTGCCAGCAGTAAGGGACTAGCGGAGCACACCGGGGAGCTGTTTTTT. This sequence joins TRBV25-1 and TRBJ2-2; 11 bases line up with TRBD2. The CDR3 contains 16 residues. Germline loops: CDR1 MGHDK, CDR2 SYGVNS. V was pared by 5 bases and J by 3 bases, with 5 bases of the junction left unmatched.

This clonotype was detected many times. The CDR3 coding sequence is TGTGCCAGCAGCCGCACGGAGGGGGAGGGCCTCTACGAGCAGTACTTC. It specifies CASSRTEGEGLYEQYF. V is TRBV11-2 and J is TRBJ2-7; a possible D gene is TRBD2 (7 bases). Trimming cost V 5 bases and J 3 bases, with 20 bases left between them. This CDR3 region has 16 residues. CDR1 SGHAT and CDR2 FQNNGV come from the germline V gene. The full variable domain, rest sourced from reference TRBV11-2 and TRBJ2-7, is EAGVAQSPRYKIIEKRQSVAFWCNPISGHATLYWYQQILGQGPKLLIQFQNNGVVDDSQLPKDRFSAERLKGVDSTLKIQPAKLEDSAVYLCASSRTEGEGLYEQYFGPGTRLTVT.

Ten or more counts support this clonotype. The CDR3 loop reads CSARDRDRGLEQYF. For the CDR3, the DNA is TGCAGTGCTAGAGACCGGGACAGGGGGCTCGAGCAGTACTTC. The chain couples TRBV20-1 to TRBJ2-7; 12 nucleotides line up with TRBD1. V shed 0 bases, J shed 6 bases, and the junction held 3 bases outside the gene matches. The CDR3 is made up of 14 amino acids. Per germline, CDR1 DFQATT and CDR2 SNEGSKA (reference sequence).

In its sample, this clonotype was seen many times. The chain employs TRBV20-1 and TRBJ2-3; 9 bases agree with TRBD2. Trimming took 1 base from V and 8 from J; bases not matched to a gene: 13. Germline V gene sequence: CDR1 DFQATT, CDR2 SNEGSKA (reference sequence). CDR3 length: 16 residues. The CDR3 here is CSARAGGRGSSGTQYF. For the CDR3, the DNA is TGCAGTGCTAGAGCTGGCGGGAGGGGGTCTAGCGGTACGCAGTATTTT.

This clonotype was seen at least ten times. The V gene is TRBV24-1, the J gene TRBJ2-2, with a weak D call TRBD1 (5 bases). CDR1 is KGHDR and CDR2 is SFDVKD in the germline V gene. Trimming removed 5 bases at V and 1 base at J, with 7 bases between. The CDR3 is 14 amino acids. CDR3 sequence: CATSVTGNTGELFF. Written as DNA, the CDR3 is TGTGCCACCAGTGTAACAGGGAACACCGGGGAGCTGTTTTTT.

This clonotype was observed at least ten times. The chain joins TRBV30 to TRBJ1-2, with D tentatively TRBD1 (5 bases). The V gene lost 6 bases and the J gene lost 8 bases, with 10 bases spanning the gap. CDR1 and CDR2 (germline): GTSNPN, SVGIG (reference sequence). CDR3 length: 10 amino acids. This chain's CDR3 is CACSGDGYTF. For the CDR3, the DNA is TGTGCCTGTTCTGGGGACGGCTACACCTTC.

At least ten counts were recorded for this clonotype. The chain links TRBV12-3 or TRBV12-4 to TRBJ2-1, with TRBD2 matching 10 bases. V lost 5 bases and J lost 5; bases outside the gene matches: 9. The CDR3 has 16 residues. CDR3: CASSLPAGGPNNEQFF. CDR3 DNA: TGTGCCAGCAGTCTCCCAGCGGGAGGGCCGAACAATGAGCAGTTCTTC.

The chain combines TRBV7-2 with TRBJ2-7; the D gene is possibly TRBD1 (6 bases). CDR3 size: 15 residues. Trimming took 6 bases from V and 4 from J, leaving 19 bases between them. The V gene's germline CDR1 is SGHTA and CDR2 FQGNSA. CDR3 DNA: TGTGCCAGCAGGCTCGGGGCAGGGGCTGGGTACGAGCAGTACTTC. Translated, it gives CASRLGAGAGYEQYF.

As regards this clonotype: A clone one base away is much larger, so this may be a read error. V gene TRBV6-2 or TRBV6-3 combines with J gene TRBJ2-7, with D possibly matching TRBD1 (5 bases). V was shortened by 5 bases and J by 7 bases, with 21 bases between the two germline ends. Germline CDR1 MNHEY, CDR2 SVGEGT. This CDR3 has 15 amino acids. CDR3 residues: CASSPGHSVGREQYF. The CDR3 bases are TGTGCCAGCAGTCCCGGACACTCCGTTGGTCGGGAGCAGTACTTC.

Concerning this clonotype: A much bigger clone sits one base away, suggesting this may be a read error. Since no conserved phenylalanine or tryptophan closes the CDR3, a read error is the likely cause. The chain couples TRBV7-9 to TRBJ1-1; unclear D gene. From germline, CDR1 is SEHNR and CDR2 FQNEAQ (reference sequence). V lost 2 bases and J 1 base, leaving 14 bases between the germline ends. This CDR3 spans 16 amino acids. CDR3 coding DNA: TGTGCCAGCAGCTTATCGACCAAAGAAAGGAACACTGAAGCTTTCCTT. Translation: CASSLSTKERNTEAFL.

This clonotype appeared many times. V gene TRBV4-1 combines with J gene TRBJ2-3; 8 bases are shared with TRBD2. CDR3 size: 16 residues. Germline assignment: CDR1 MGHRA and CDR2 YSYEKL. Trimming took 0 bases from V and 2 from J; bases not matched to a gene: 4. Here the CDR3 reads CASSQDPSGFTDTQYF. CDR3 DNA sequence: TGCGCCAGCAGCCAAGATCCTAGCGGGTTCACAGATACGCAGTATTTT.

This clonotype was observed a few times. The CDR3 sequence is CAWSVTESGYEQYF. The CDR3 coding sequence is TGTGCCTGGAGTGTAACGGAAAGTGGCTACGAGCAGTACTTC. This chain uses TRBV30 with TRBJ2-7, with D unresolved. The CDR3 runs to 14 residues. The V end was cut by 0 bases, the J end by 3 bases, with 12 bases between. Germline V gene lookup returns CDR1 GTSNPN and CDR2 SVGIG (reference sequence).

Concerning this clonotype: A much larger clone differs from this one at a single base, so this may be a read error. This chain uses TRBV11-2 with TRBJ2-5; D is perhaps TRBD1 (6 bases). CDR1 and CDR2 from the germline V gene are SGHAT and FQNNGV. The CDR3 is 16 amino acids. The CDR3 region is CAGSLAGTYLQETQYF. The CDR3 nucleotides read TGTGCCGGCAGCTTAGCCGGGACATACTTACAAGAGACCCAGTACTTC.

A note on this clonotype: A much larger clone lies one base from this, so it may be a read error. The rearrangement joins TRBV4-3 to TRBJ2-7, with 9 bases lining up with TRBD2. Germline V CDR1 and CDR2: LGHNA, YSLEER. The CDR3 has 16 residues. CDR3 in amino acids: CASSQDVAGDSHEQYF. CDR3 in DNA: TGCGCCAGCAGCCAAGACGTAGCGGGGGACTCCCACGAGCAGTACTTC.

This clonotype showed up just once. A much bigger clone sits one base away, suggesting this may be a read error. The chain combines TRBV12-3 or TRBV12-4 with TRBJ2-2; weak D call: TRBD2 (5 bases). The CDR3 runs to 14 residues. The CDR3 loop reads CASSSTPGTGELLF. CDR3 nucleotides: TGTGCCAGCAGTTCTACGCCTGGAACCGGGGAGCTGCTTTTT.

Turning to this clonotype: A much larger clone differs by one base, so this may be a read error. The genes are TRBV5-6 and TRBJ2-3; TRBD1 is a possible D gene (5 bases). The germline V gene has CDR1 SGHDT and CDR2 YYEEEE. The CDR3 has 15 residues. The CDR3 DNA sequence: TGTGTCAGCAGCCCGACGTCAGGGCCGGTTGATACGCAGTATTTT. It is translated as CVSSPTSGPVDTQYF.